The 30 T cell receptor beta chains listed next were all sequenced from one sample in a study of T-cell memory formation after mild COVID-19. TCRdb redid the calling of the 5' RACE reads with MiXCR, one entry per CDR3 protein. The sample contains about 320,000 distinct CDR3 sequences, around an eighth of which appear only once. Input material: PBMCs or a T cell subset sorted from them (not recorded which). The source of these receptors is a man aged 18 to 30 who had mild COVID-19 (a few samples of this study predate the infection). Cell type and time point are not known.

This clonotype is deemed medium-sized. The chain combines TRBV5-1 with TRBJ2-1; TRBD2 aligns across 11 bases. The CDR3 totals 17 residues. Germline-derived CDR1 and CDR2 are SGHRS and YFSETQ. J gave up 4 bases and V 0 bases, and 6 bases lay outside the gene matches. The CDR3 nucleotides read TGCGCCAGCAGCTTGGCCCCCCTAGCGGGGGGTTACAATGAGCAGTTCTTC. Amino acids: CASSLAPLAGGYNEQFF.

The V and J genes are TRBV3-1 and TRBJ1-1; 7 bases are a match to TRBD1. The CDR3 runs to 15 residues. Trimming removed 7 bases from V and 4 bases from J; junction bases left unmatched: 12. Germline V gives CDR1 LGHDT, CDR2 YNNKEL (reference sequence). CDR3 region: CASTFGQVLGTEAFF. Written as DNA, the CDR3 is TGTGCCAGCACCTTTGGACAGGTCCTAGGCACTGAAGCTTTCTTT.

This clonotype has just a few counts. The chain has TRBV5-1 and TRBJ2-1, with D possibly TRBD1 on 5 matching bases. Germline V CDR1 and CDR2: SGHRS, YFSETQ. Trimming took 0 bases from V and 4 from J, leaving 14 bases between them. The CDR3 is 16 residues long. The CDR3 loop is CASSLEAAGPYNEQFF. The CDR3 region has the DNA TGCGCCAGCAGCTTGGAGGCGGCAGGGCCTTACAATGAGCAGTTCTTC.

The chain uses TRBV5-6 and TRBJ2-2, with TRBD1 identical over 8 bases. CDR1 and CDR2 from the germline V gene are SGHDT and YYEEEE. This CDR3 spans 16 amino acids. The trim removed 4 bases at V and 7 bases at J, leaving 12 bases unmatched. CDR3 protein: CASSIIRQGSNGELFF. CDR3 bases: TGTGCCAGCAGCATCATCCGACAGGGGTCTAACGGGGAGCTGTTTTTT.

This clonotype has more than one count but fewer than ten. The chain uses TRBV28 and TRBJ2-7; 10 nucleotides agree with TRBD1. The CDR3 loop spans 17 amino acids. Germline CDR1 reads MDHEN; CDR2 reads SYDVKM. The junction had 14 bases not matched to a gene; V was cut back by 6 bases and J by 3 bases. The CDR3 DNA follows: TGTGCCAGCAGCCCAACGCCCGGGACAGGGGACGGCTACGAGCAGTACGTC. This sequence encodes CASSPTPGTGDGYEQYV.

This clonotype was found many times. This sequence joins TRBV7-9 and TRBJ2-5; 8 bases match TRBD1. Germline values: CDR1 SEHNR, CDR2 FQNEAQ (reference sequence). The CDR3 contains 15 residues. With 3 bases clipped from V and 5 bases from J, the junction kept 8 bases outside the gene matches. CDR3 loop: CASSFAGQGRETQYF. The CDR3 DNA reads as TGTGCCAGCAGCTTTGCTGGACAGGGTCGGGAGACCCAGTACTTC.

The chain employs TRBV7-8 and TRBJ2-5; TRBD1 or TRBD2 may be the D gene (6 bases each). CDR1 is SGHVS, CDR2 FQNEAQ, per germline. This CDR3 has 14 amino acids. Trimming pared 5 bases from V and 4 bases from J, leaving 14 bases between. The CDR3 DNA reads TGTGCCAGCAGCCCAGTGGGGGGCGTAGAGACCCAGTACTTC. Translating gives CASSPVGGVETQYF.

V and J are TRBV12-1 and TRBJ1-2; TRBD1, as called in the table, went unchecked against the DNA. TRBV12-1 is described as a pseudogene. The CDR3 is 13 residues long. CDR3 in DNA: TGTGCCAGCAGCTTTGGGGGCATCGTGGGCTACACCTTC. This sequence encodes CASSFGGIVGYTF.

This clonotype has more than one count but fewer than ten. The chain is built from TRBV4-3 and TRBJ2-5; D is perhaps TRBD1 or TRBD2 (7 bases each). Germline CDR1 LGHNA, CDR2 YSLEER. The V end lost 1 base, the J end lost 5 bases, and 14 bases lay between the germline ends. The CDR3 totals 15 residues. This CDR3 is CASSQVGTAGETQYF. DNA of the CDR3: TGCGCCAGCAGCCAAGTGGGGACAGCGGGGGAGACCCAGTACTTC.

This clonotype was recorded at least ten times. The V gene is TRBV4-2, the J gene TRBJ2-1; no reliable D call. Trimming took 3 bases from V and 3 from J, leaving 9 bases between them. Germline V gene sequence: CDR1 LGHNA, CDR2 YNFKEQ. The CDR3 totals 14 residues. In DNA form, the CDR3 reads TGTGCCAGCAGCCAGCCTCTGGACTACAATGAGCAGTTCTTC. Translation gives CASSQPLDYNEQFF.

This clonotype was seen repeatedly, ten times or more. The genes are TRBV10-2 and TRBJ1-1; 10 bases line up with TRBD1. The trim removed 6 bases at V and 10 bases at J, leaving 14 bases unmatched. This CDR3 spans 15 amino acids. Germline V gene sequence: CDR1 WSHSY, CDR2 SAAADI. This CDR3 reads CASRDTGTGVPAAFF. Here the CDR3 DNA reads TGCGCCAGCAGGGATACCGGGACAGGGGTACCCGCAGCTTTCTTT.

V is TRBV27 and J is TRBJ2-1; 12 nucleotides align to TRBD1. Germline loops: CDR1 MNHEY, CDR2 SMNVEV (reference sequence). V lost 1 base to trimming and J lost 7 bases; unmatched junction nucleotides: 5. The CDR3 has 16 amino acids. The CDR3 here is CASSLWGTGGGNEQFF. The CDR3 DNA reads as TGTGCCAGCAGTTTATGGGGGACAGGGGGCGGAAATGAGCAGTTCTTC.

This clonotype was observed at least ten times. V and J are TRBV29-1 and TRBJ2-5, with no clear D. V lost 7 bases to trimming and J lost 5 bases, with 14 bases between them. There are 12 residues in the CDR3. CDR1 and CDR2 (germline): SQVTM, ANQGSEA. The CDR3 DNA follows: TGCAGCGCCACGAGCCCCTGGGAGACCCAGTACTTC. Translating gives CSATSPWETQYF.

This clonotype was detected only a few times. The gene calls are TRBV4-3 and TRBJ2-3; D tentatively reads TRBD1 or TRBD2 (5 bases each). This CDR3 has 16 residues. Trimming pared 1 base from V and 0 bases from J, leaving 11 bases between. The V gene's germline CDR1 is LGHNA and CDR2 YSLEER. The CDR3 reads CASSQVGVHSTDTQYF. The CDR3 region has the DNA TGCGCCAGCAGCCAAGTGGGGGTCCACAGCACAGATACGCAGTATTTT.

The genes are TRBV28 and TRBJ2-7; tentative D call: TRBD1 (6 bases). The V gene's germline CDR1 is MDHEN and CDR2 SYDVKM. V dropped 6 bases and J dropped 0 bases, with 12 bases sitting between them. CDR3 size: 14 residues. The CDR3 sequence is CASSRGDNSYEQYV. CDR3 nucleotides: TGTGCCAGCAGCCGTGGGGACAACTCCTACGAGCAGTACGTC.

This clonotype was seen more than once but under ten times. The chain links TRBV20-1 to TRBJ2-1, with 10 bases matching TRBD2. CDR3 length equals 14 residues. The V segment lost 3 bases and the J segment 13 bases; nucleotides outside the gene matches: 12. Germline V gives CDR1 DFQATT, CDR2 SNEGSKA (reference sequence). CDR3 residues: CSARPPERGGLQFF. CDR3 DNA sequence: TGCAGTGCTAGGCCCCCCGAGCGGGGGGGCCTCCAGTTCTTC.

The chain links TRBV7-9 to TRBJ1-2; 9 bases match TRBD1. In germline, CDR1 is SEHNR, CDR2 FQNEAQ (reference sequence). V shed 1 base, J shed 4 bases, and the junction held 4 bases outside the gene matches. The CDR3 covers 15 residues. The CDR3 spells CASSLVGTGTYGYTF. The DNA for the CDR3 is TGTGCCAGCAGCTTAGTTGGGACAGGGACCTATGGCTACACCTTC.

This clonotype occurred a few times. The rearrangement joins TRBV5-5 to TRBJ1-5; TRBD1 is a possible D gene (5 bases). The V end lost 0 bases, the J end lost 5 bases, and 12 bases lay between the germline ends. This CDR3 is 15 amino acids long. CDR1 is SGHKS and CDR2 is YYEKEE in the germline V gene (reference sequence). CDR3: CASSLGLQDYQPQHF. CDR3 in DNA: TGTGCCAGCAGCTTGGGCCTACAGGATTATCAGCCCCAGCATTTT.

This clonotype was seen more than once but under ten times. This sequence joins TRBV4-1 and TRBJ1-5; D gene unclear. The germline gives CDR1 MGHRA, CDR2 YSYEKL. This CDR3 comprises 14 residues. V was pared by 1 base and J by 0 bases, with 4 bases between. CDR3 DNA sequence: TGCGCCAGCAGCCAAGTTGGTAGCAATCAGCCCCAGCATTTT. It specifies CASSQVGSNQPQHF.

DNA for the CDR3: TGTGCCAGCAGCCCACGACAGGGATATAGCTACACCTTC. Its protein product is CASSPRQGYSYTF. The V and J genes are TRBV7-3 and TRBJ1-2, with 7 positions matching TRBD1. Germline lookup yields CDR1 SGHTA and CDR2 FQGTGA. The CDR3 totals 13 residues. V lost 5 bases and J lost 9; bases outside the gene matches: 9.

This chain links TRBV28 with TRBJ2-3; 8 bases line up with TRBD1. The CDR3 has 14 amino acids. Germline CDR1 and CDR2: MDHEN and SYDVKM. V lost 3 bases to trimming and J lost 6 bases; unmatched junction nucleotides: 5. The CDR3 DNA follows: TGTGCCAGCAGTTTCTCCGACAGGGGTGATACGCAGTATTTT. Its protein product is CASSFSDRGDTQYF.

Only a few counts were recorded for this clonotype. This sequence joins TRBV20-1 and TRBJ1-3, with D perhaps TRBD1 (6 bases). Germline V gene data show CDR1 as DFQATT and CDR2 as SNEGSKA (reference sequence). The V and J ends lost 3 bases and 7 bases respectively, with 16 bases between them. The CDR3 totals 14 residues. In DNA, the CDR3 is TGCAGTGCTAGGGCAGGGGACGTTCGGAACACCATATATTTT. This encodes CSARAGDVRNTIYF.

This clonotype was counted between two and nine times. The genes are TRBV7-2 and TRBJ1-2; D remains ambiguous. This CDR3 has 13 amino acids. CDR1 and CDR2 (germline): SGHTA, FQGNSA. V shed 1 base and J shed 3 bases, with 6 bases lying between them. The CDR3 DNA reads TGTGCCAGCAGCTTAGGATTTGACTATGGCTACACCTTC. This encodes CASSLGFDYGYTF. The full variable domain, with the rest looked up from reference TRBV7-2 and TRBJ1-2, is GAGVSQSPSNKVTEKGKDVELRCDPISGHTALYWYRQSLGQGLEFLIYFQGNSAPDKSGLPSDRFSAERTGGSVSTLTIQRTQQEDSAVYLCASSLGFDYGYTFGSGTRLTVV.

V usage is TRBV7-9 and J usage is TRBJ2-1; D unresolved. V lost 0 bases, J lost 0 bases, and 6 bases lay in between. The germline CDR1 and CDR2 sequences are SEHNR and FQNEAQ (reference sequence). This CDR3 spans 15 amino acids. CDR3 loop: CASSLARASYNEQFF. CDR3 bases: TGTGCCAGCAGCTTAGCAAGGGCCTCCTACAATGAGCAGTTCTTC.

DNA for the CDR3: TGTGCCAGCCGGACGATACAGGGGAGGGCCCTGGGAAACATTCAGTACTTC. It codes for CASRTIQGRALGNIQYF. The chain uses TRBV6-2 or TRBV6-3 and TRBJ2-4; tentatively, D is TRBD1 or TRBD2 (7 bases each). Germline CDR1 is MNHEY and CDR2 is SVGEGT. V dropped 8 bases and J dropped 6 bases, with 26 bases sitting between them. CDR3 length: 17 residues.

This chain uses TRBV6-2 or TRBV6-3 with TRBJ2-1, with D perhaps TRBD1 or TRBD2 (5 bases each). The V and J ends lost 4 bases and 11 bases respectively, with 12 bases between them. Germline CDR1 reads MNHEY; CDR2 reads SVGEGT. The CDR3 totals 12 residues. CDR3 region: CASSFSREQQFF. CDR3 nucleotides: TGTGCCAGCAGTTTCTCCAGGGAGCAGCAGTTCTTC.

V is TRBV6-5 and J is TRBJ2-5, with D hard to call. Trimming shortened V by 8 bases and J by 3 bases, and 22 bases separated the two germline ends. CDR3 size: 16 residues. Germline CDR1 reads MNHEY; CDR2 reads SVGAGI. The CDR3 loop reads CASYQMGSHTKETQYF. The CDR3, as DNA: TGTGCCAGCTACCAGATGGGATCACACACGAAAGAGACCCAGTACTTC.

The V call is TRBV4-3, the J call TRBJ2-5; 8 bases are shared with TRBD1. In germline, CDR1 is LGHNA, CDR2 YSLEER. The CDR3 is 16 residues long. Trimming took 4 bases from V and 4 from J; bases not matched to a gene: 11. The CDR3, as DNA: TGCGCCAGCAGCCCCCGGCAGGGGGCCTCGGCAGAGACCCAGTACTTC. Translation gives CASSPRQGASAETQYF.

This clonotype was picked up a small number of times. Written as DNA, the CDR3 is TGTGCCAGCAGCCAAGGGAGTCTTGCTCGCAGAGCTTTCTTT. Protein: CASSQGSLARRAFF. The chain links TRBV6-6 to TRBJ1-1; D gene uncertain. The germline V gene encodes CDR1 MNHNY and CDR2 SVGAGI (reference sequence). The CDR3 is 14 amino acids. With 6 bases removed from V and 10 bases from J, the gap between germline ends came to 21 bases.

DNA for the CDR3: TGCGCCAGCAGCCAAGAGGGGGGGGCCTATGGCTACACCTTC. It specifies CASSQEGGAYGYTF. The rearrangement joins TRBV4-1 to TRBJ1-2; maybe TRBD1 (6 bases). The CDR3 spans 14 residues. The germline CDR1 and CDR2 sequences are MGHRA and YSYEKL. Trimming left V 0 bases short and J 4 bases short, with 9 bases between.